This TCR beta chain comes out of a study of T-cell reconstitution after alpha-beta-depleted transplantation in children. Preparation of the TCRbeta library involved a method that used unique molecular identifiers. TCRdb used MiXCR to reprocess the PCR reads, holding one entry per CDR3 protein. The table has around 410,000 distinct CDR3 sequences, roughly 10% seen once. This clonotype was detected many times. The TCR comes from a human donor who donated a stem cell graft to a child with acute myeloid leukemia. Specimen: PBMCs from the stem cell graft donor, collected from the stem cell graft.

The CDR3 DNA reads TGTGCCAGCAGCCAAGGTACAGGGAACTATGGCTACACCTTC. This sequence encodes CASSQGTGNYGYTF. The chain is built from TRBV3-1 and TRBJ1-2; TRBD1 is a possible D gene (6 bases). The ends were cut back, 1 base at V and 2 bases at J, with 8 bases in the middle. This CDR3 region has 14 residues. Germline values: CDR1 LGHDT, CDR2 YNNKEL (reference sequence).